These 25 T cell receptor beta chains share one sample of origin, sequenced in a study of T cells in Graves' hyperthyroidism and ophthalmopathy. Amplification targeted TCR beta CDR3 regions from RNA transcripts. First-round RT-PCR targeting the TCR CDR3 was performed with the HTBI primer set. From the multiplex PCR reads, TCRdb called clonotypes with MiXCR, one entry per CDR3 protein. The data hold 700,000 to 950,000 distinct CDR3 sequences, with about 35% observed a single time. The sequenced material came from blood. The receptors derive from a woman in her thirties or forties with Graves' hyperthyroidism.

The rearrangement links TRBV5-5 to TRBJ1-2; a weak D match, TRBD1 (6 bases). This CDR3 comprises 15 residues. The germline gives CDR1 SGHKS, CDR2 YYEKEE (reference sequence). The ends were cut back, 4 bases at V and 5 bases at J, with 18 bases in the middle. The CDR3 reads CASSVQGGGAYGYTF. CDR3 nucleotide sequence: TGTGCCAGCAGCGTACAGGGAGGTGGAGCTTATGGCTACACCTTC. The full variable domain, rest sourced from reference TRBV5-5 and TRBJ1-2, is DAGVTQSPTHLIKTRGQQVTLRCSPISGHKSVSWYQQVLGQGPQFIFQYYEKEERGRGNFPDRFSARQFPNYSSELNVNALLLGDSALYLCASSVQGGGAYGYTFGSGTRLTVV.

This clonotype turned up a few times. The chain is built from TRBV5-6 and TRBJ2-6; D ambiguous. The germline V and J ends were trimmed by 7 bases and 0 bases, with 11 bases remaining between them. This CDR3 is 15 amino acids long. Germline loops: CDR1 SGHDT, CDR2 YYEEEE. The CDR3: CASALDLSGANVLTF. The CDR3, as DNA: TGTGCCAGCGCCTTGGACCTCTCTGGGGCCAACGTCCTGACTTTC.

The table lists this clonotype with many counts. The chain uses TRBV19 and TRBJ2-7, with 7 bases identical to TRBD1. J gave up 0 bases and V 6 bases, and 8 bases lay outside the gene matches. The CDR3 covers 15 residues. Germline V gives CDR1 LNHDA, CDR2 SQIVND (reference sequence). In DNA form, the CDR3 reads TGTGCCAGTAGCGCGACAGGGTTGAGCTCCTACGAGCAGTACTTC. Translating it yields CASSATGLSSYEQYF.

This clonotype came up many times. The genes are TRBV2 and TRBJ2-5; D might be TRBD1 (6 bases). The germline CDR1 and CDR2 sequences are SNHLY and FYNNEI. V was pared by 4 bases and J by 0 bases, with 12 bases between. The length of the CDR3 is 15 residues. Written as DNA, the CDR3 is TGTGCCAGCAGTGCGGGACAATGGTACCAAGAGACCCAGTACTTC. This sequence encodes CASSAGQWYQETQYF.

This clonotype was observed many times. This sequence joins TRBV11-2 and TRBJ2-6; possible D gene TRBD2, 6 bases. Trimming stripped 3 bases from V and 3 bases from J, with 12 bases between. The length of the CDR3 is 16 residues. CDR1 and CDR2 from the germline V gene are SGHAT and FQNNGV. The CDR3 DNA is TGTGCCAGCAGCTTGGAGGGAACGTATGGGGCCAACGTCCTGACTTTC. Translation gives CASSLEGTYGANVLTF.

This chain joins TRBV5-1 and TRBJ2-3, with 9 bases aligning to TRBD1. The germline gives CDR1 SGHRS, CDR2 YFSETQ. The junction had 6 bases not matched to a gene; V was cut back by 4 bases and J by 3 bases. This CDR3 has 15 amino acids. The CDR3 loop reads CASSIQGARTDTQYF. CDR3 nucleotides: TGCGCCAGCAGCATACAGGGGGCGCGGACAGATACGCAGTATTTT.

This clonotype was counted between two and nine times. This chain uses TRBV12-3 or TRBV12-4 with TRBJ1-4, with D uncertain. V lost 5 bases and J 5 bases, leaving 15 bases between the germline ends. The CDR3 consists of 15 residues. For the CDR3, the DNA is TGTGCCAGCAGTCCAGGTGGAGGGCGAAATGAAAAACTGTTTTTT. It yields the protein CASSPGGGRNEKLFF.

The chain couples TRBV6-6 to TRBJ2-7, with TRBD1 matching 10 bases. The junction had 7 bases not matched to a gene; V was cut back by 6 bases and J by 5 bases. The CDR3 covers 14 residues. Germline V gene sequence: CDR1 MNHNY, CDR2 SVGAGI (reference sequence). In DNA form, the CDR3 reads TGTGCCAGCAGAAGCCGGGACAGGGGTGACGAGCAGTACTTC. This translates into CASRSRDRGDEQYF.

This clonotype was seen more than once but under ten times. The chain combines TRBV4-1 with TRBJ2-7; TRBD1 is a possible D gene (5 bases). The CDR3 is 15 amino acids. Germline CDR1 and CDR2: MGHRA and YSYEKL. The V end lost 4 bases, the J end lost 2 bases, and 15 bases lay between the germline ends. The CDR3 DNA reads as TGCGCCAGCAGCCCTCACCTCAGGGCAACCTACGAGCAGTACTTC. This codes for CASSPHLRATYEQYF.

This clonotype showed up many times. The chain couples TRBV7-8 to TRBJ1-5, with D possibly being TRBD1 (5 bases). This CDR3 contains 16 residues. Germline loops: CDR1 SGHVS, CDR2 FQNEAQ. The V gene lost 1 base and the J gene lost 1 base, with 11 bases spanning the gap. CDR3 nucleotides: TGTGCCAGCAGCTTAGTAGCCGGGGGAAGCAATCAGCCCCAGCATTTT. Protein: CASSLVAGGSNQPQHF. Supplemented by reference TRBV7-8 and TRBJ1-5, the full variable domain reads GAGVSQSPRYKVAKRGQDVALRCDPISGHVSLFWYQQALGQGPEFLTYFQNEAQLDKSGLPSDRFFAERPEGSVSTLKIQRTQQEDSAVYLCASSLVAGGSNQPQHFGDGTRLSIL.

To note about this clonotype: Compared with germline, one end of the junction differs, possibly owing to a read error. This chain uses TRBV5-6 with TRBJ2-7; 7 positions match TRBD2. The CDR3 extends over 17 amino acids. Per germline, CDR1 SGHDT and CDR2 YYEEEE. The CDR3: CASSLPFDSGPSYEQCF. Written as DNA, the CDR3 is TGTGCCAGCAGCCTACCCTTCGATAGCGGGCCCTCCTACGAGCAGTGCTTC.

This clonotype has ten or more counts. The genes are TRBV10-3 and TRBJ2-5; 9 bases agree with TRBD2. CDR3 length: 14 amino acids. V lost 7 bases and J lost 1; bases outside the gene matches: 4. CDR1 ENHRY and CDR2 SYGVKD come from the germline V gene. This CDR3 is CAINSGGGQETQYF. The DNA of the CDR3 is TGTGCCATCAATAGCGGGGGAGGCCAAGAGACCCAGTACTTC.

The chain has TRBV25-1 and TRBJ1-2, with D unresolved. V was trimmed by 3 bases and J by 6 bases, leaving 17 bases between them. CDR1 MGHDK and CDR2 SYGVNS come from the germline V gene. CDR3 length: 15 residues. CDR3 region: CASSDSDPGRDGYTF. CDR3 DNA: TGTGCCAGCAGTGACTCAGACCCCGGACGGGATGGCTACACCTTC.

This rearrangement joins TRBV24-1 to TRBJ2-1, with unresolved D. The CDR3 has 12 amino acids. The ends were cut back, 2 bases at V and 8 bases at J, with 6 bases in the middle. CDR1 and CDR2 (germline): KGHDR, SFDVKD. The CDR3 nucleotides are TGTGCCACCAGTGATTCGCTTGATGAGCAGTTCTTC. This codes for CATSDSLDEQFF.

This chain joins TRBV6-4 and TRBJ1-2; 8 bases align to TRBD1. CDR3 size: 16 residues. Germline CDR1 and CDR2: MRHNA and SNTAGT. After removal of 2 bases from V and 0 bases from J, the junction contained 5 bases not matched to a gene. CDR3 loop: CASSDRTGIPNYGYTF. CDR3 DNA: TGTGCCAGCAGTGACCGGACAGGGATCCCTAACTATGGCTACACCTTC.

J is TRBJ1-1 and V is TRBV5-1, with 7 bases aligning to TRBD1. J lost 9 bases, V lost 0 bases, and 11 bases had no gene match. CDR3 length: 15 amino acids. In germline, CDR1 is SGHRS, CDR2 YFSETQ. CDR3 bases: TGCGCCAGCAGCTTGGAAGGGGGCGCGTCTGTAAAAGCTTTCTTT. The encoded protein is CASSLEGGASVKAFF.

This clonotype was observed many times. The V call is TRBV7-9, the J call TRBJ2-7, with D perhaps matching TRBD2 (6 bases). CDR3 length: 13 amino acids. CDR1 SEHNR and CDR2 FQNEAQ come from the germline V gene (reference sequence). V lost 5 bases, J lost 2 bases, and 10 bases lay in between. The CDR3 is CASSPGGTYEQYF. The DNA for the CDR3 is TGTGCCAGCAGCCCCGGGGGTACCTACGAGCAGTACTTC.

This clonotype was observed at least ten times. This chain links TRBV12-3 or TRBV12-4 with TRBJ1-2; 7 bases match TRBD1. CDR3 length: 12 residues. The J segment lost 7 bases and the V segment lost 6 bases, leaving 5 bases of the junction unmatched. CDR3 in DNA: TGTGCCAGCAGCAAGACAGGGCCTGGCTACACCTTC. Its protein product is CASSKTGPGYTF.

This clonotype was picked up many times. This rearrangement joins TRBV24-1 to TRBJ2-5; weak D call: TRBD1 (6 bases). The CDR3 is made up of 14 amino acids. V was cut by 4 bases and J by 1 base, with 9 bases left in between. Per the germline V gene, CDR1 is KGHDR and CDR2 is SFDVKD. The CDR3 region is CATSDSRGQETQYF. The CDR3 bases are TGTGCCACCAGTGACTCCAGGGGCCAAGAGACCCAGTACTTC.

This rearrangement joins TRBV5-1 to TRBJ1-4; perhaps TRBD1 as D (5 bases). V gave up 3 bases and J gave up 6 bases, with 9 bases separating them. This CDR3 region has 13 residues. Germline V gene data show CDR1 as SGHRS and CDR2 as YFSETQ. The CDR3 protein is CASSSGEDEKLFF. CDR3 bases: TGCGCCAGCAGCTCGGGGGAGGATGAAAAACTGTTTTTT. Full variable domain (remainder filled in from reference TRBV5-1 and TRBJ1-4): KAGVTQTPRYLIKTRGQQVTLSCSPISGHRSVSWYQQTPGQGLQFLFEYFSETQRNKGNFPGRFSGRQFSNSRSEMNVSTLELGDSALYLCASSSGEDEKLFFGSGTQLSVL.

This chain uses TRBV6-1 with TRBJ2-6; 8 bases fit TRBD1. This CDR3 is 15 amino acids long. V dropped 8 bases and J dropped 2; count of bases not matched to a gene: 5. CDR1 is MNHNS, CDR2 SASEGT, per germline. In nucleotides, the CDR3 is TGTGCCAGCCTCCAGGGGGCCGCTGGGGCCAACGTCCTGACTTTC. The encoded protein is CASLQGAAGANVLTF.

This clonotype was seen many times. This chain links TRBV7-2 with TRBJ1-4; D is unclear. Per germline, CDR1 SGHTA and CDR2 FQGNSA. The CDR3 covers 11 residues. Trimming shortened V by 3 bases and J by 4 bases, and 0 bases separated the two germline ends. CDR3 region: CASSFNEKLFF. CDR3 nucleotides: TGTGCCAGCAGCTTTAATGAAAAACTGTTTTTT. Complete variable domain (other parts from reference TRBV7-2 and TRBJ1-4): GAGVSQSPSNKVTEKGKDVELRCDPISGHTALYWYRQSLGQGLEFLIYFQGNSAPDKSGLPSDRFSAERTGGSVSTLTIQRTQQEDSAVYLCASSFNEKLFFGSGTQLSVL.

This clonotype has a handful of counts. V usage is TRBV7-9 and J usage is TRBJ2-2, with a possible D match to TRBD2 (5 bases). From germline, CDR1 is SEHNR and CDR2 FQNEAQ (reference sequence). V was shortened by 5 bases and J by 4 bases, with 38 bases between the two germline ends. The CDR3 has 23 residues. The CDR3 loop is CASSKRIKKQRDGGPVPTGELFF. As DNA, the CDR3 is TGTGCCAGCAGCAAAAGGATCAAAAAACAGAGAGATGGAGGTCCGGTCCCCACCGGGGAGCTGTTTTTT.

This clonotype appeared a few times. This chain links TRBV12-3 or TRBV12-4 with TRBJ2-7, with D perhaps TRBD1 (6 bases). V was cut by 4 bases and J by 0 bases, with 10 bases left in between. CDR3 length: 14 residues. CDR3 sequence (DNA): TGTGCCAGCAGTTACACAGGGATCTCCTACGAGCAGTACTTC. Its translation is CASSYTGISYEQYF.

The chain recombines TRBV24-1 with TRBJ1-3; D remains unclear. The CDR3 covers 17 residues. CDR1 is KGHDR and CDR2 is SFDVKD in the germline V gene. V was shortened by 0 bases and J by 7 bases, with 18 bases between the two germline ends. The CDR3 nucleotides read TGTGCCACCAGTGATTTGCTTTTGGCGGGAGAGGCGAACACCATATATTTT. Translation: CATSDLLLAGEANTIYF.